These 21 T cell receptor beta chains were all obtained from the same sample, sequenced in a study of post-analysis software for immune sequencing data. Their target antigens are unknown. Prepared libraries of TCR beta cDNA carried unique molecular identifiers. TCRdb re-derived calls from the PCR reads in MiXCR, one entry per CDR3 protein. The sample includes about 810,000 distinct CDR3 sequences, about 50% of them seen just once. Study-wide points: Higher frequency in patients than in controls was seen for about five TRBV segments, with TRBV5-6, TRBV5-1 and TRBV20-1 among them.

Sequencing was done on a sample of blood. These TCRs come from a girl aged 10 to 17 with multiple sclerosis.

CDR3 sequence (DNA): TGCAGTGCTCCATCACTAGCGGGGGACTGGAATGAGCAGTTCTTC. Protein product: CSAPSLAGDWNEQFF. J is TRBJ2-1 and V is TRBV20-1, with 11 bases that match TRBD2. There are 15 residues in the CDR3. Germline assignment: CDR1 DFQATT and CDR2 SNEGSKA (reference sequence). V lost 5 bases and J lost 7; bases outside the gene matches: 10.

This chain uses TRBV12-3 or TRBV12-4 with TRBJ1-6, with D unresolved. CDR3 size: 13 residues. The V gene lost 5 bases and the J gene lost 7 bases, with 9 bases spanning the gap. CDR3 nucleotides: TGTGCCAGCAGTGACGCCGGGAATTCACCCCTCCACTTT. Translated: CASSDAGNSPLHF.

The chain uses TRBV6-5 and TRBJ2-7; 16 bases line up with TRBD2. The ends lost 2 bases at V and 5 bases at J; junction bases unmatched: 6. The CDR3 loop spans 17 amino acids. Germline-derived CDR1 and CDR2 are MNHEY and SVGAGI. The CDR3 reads CASSYPRGLAGGNEQYF. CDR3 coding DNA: TGTGCCAGCAGTTACCCAAGGGGACTAGCGGGAGGGAACGAGCAGTACTTC.

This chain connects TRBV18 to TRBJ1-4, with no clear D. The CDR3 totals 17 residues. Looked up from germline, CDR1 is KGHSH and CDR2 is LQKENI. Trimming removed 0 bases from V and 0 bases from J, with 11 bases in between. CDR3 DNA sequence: TGTGCCAGCTCACCACCGGGCCAGACTGCAACTAATGAAAAACTGTTTTTT. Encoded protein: CASSPPGQTATNEKLFF.

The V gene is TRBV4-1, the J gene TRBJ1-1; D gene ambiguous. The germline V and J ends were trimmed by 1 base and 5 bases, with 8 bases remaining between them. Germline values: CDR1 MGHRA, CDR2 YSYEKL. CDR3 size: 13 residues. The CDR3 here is CASSQVPQTEAFF. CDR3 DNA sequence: TGCGCCAGCAGCCAAGTCCCGCAGACTGAAGCTTTCTTT.

The DNA for the CDR3 is TGCAGTGCTACGCTAGCGCGAACCCTGTTGGGGAATGAGCAGTTCTTC. Translated, it gives CSATLARTLLGNEQFF. The V call is TRBV20-1, the J call TRBJ2-1; D may be TRBD2 (6 bases). The CDR3 extends over 16 amino acids. The V gene lost 4 bases and the J gene lost 7 bases, with 23 bases spanning the gap. The V gene's germline CDR1 is DFQATT and CDR2 SNEGSKA (reference sequence).

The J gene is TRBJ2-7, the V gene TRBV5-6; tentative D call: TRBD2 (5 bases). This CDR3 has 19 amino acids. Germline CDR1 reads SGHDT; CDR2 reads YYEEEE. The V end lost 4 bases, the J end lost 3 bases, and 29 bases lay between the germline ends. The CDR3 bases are TGTGCCAGCAGCAATCCCGCAGCATTCTTGAGGGAGTCAATCTACGAGCAGTACTTC. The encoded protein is CASSNPAAFLRESIYEQYF.

This chain's CDR3 is CSASAGAGGPQETQYF. The CDR3, as DNA: TGCAGTGCTAGTGCTGGGGCAGGGGGTCCCCAAGAGACCCAGTACTTC. The chain carries TRBV20-1 and TRBJ2-5; 7 positions agree with TRBD1. The CDR3 spans 16 residues. Germline trimming cut 3 bases from V and 1 base from J; bases unmatched to any gene: 11. Germline lookup yields CDR1 DFQATT and CDR2 SNEGSKA (reference sequence).

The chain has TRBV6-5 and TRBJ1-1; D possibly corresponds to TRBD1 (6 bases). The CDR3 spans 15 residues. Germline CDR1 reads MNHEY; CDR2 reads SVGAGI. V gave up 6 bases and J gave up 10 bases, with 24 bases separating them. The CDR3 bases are TGTGCCAGCAGCTCCGGGTGGGGGGCCCCTCCGAGAGCTTTCTTT. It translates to CASSSGWGAPPRAFF.

The CDR3 sequence is CASSYTGPPNYNEQFF. The CDR3 coding sequence is TGTGCCAGCAGTTATACTGGGCCTCCTAACTACAATGAGCAGTTCTTC. The chain employs TRBV6-5 and TRBJ2-1; D not resolved. The CDR3 covers 16 residues. Trimming took 3 bases from V and 3 from J, leaving 15 bases between them. The germline gives CDR1 MNHEY, CDR2 SVGAGI.

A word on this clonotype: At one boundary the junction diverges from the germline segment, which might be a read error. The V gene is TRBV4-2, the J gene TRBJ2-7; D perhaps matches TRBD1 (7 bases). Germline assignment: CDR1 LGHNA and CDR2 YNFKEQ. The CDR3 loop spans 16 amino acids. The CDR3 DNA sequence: TGTGCTAGCAGCCAAGACGGGGGAACAGGGGCCTACGAGCAGTACTTC. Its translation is CASSQDGGTGAYEQYF.

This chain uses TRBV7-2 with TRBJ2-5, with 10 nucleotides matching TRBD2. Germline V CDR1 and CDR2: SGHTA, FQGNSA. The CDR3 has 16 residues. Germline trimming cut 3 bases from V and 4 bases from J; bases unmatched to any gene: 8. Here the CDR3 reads CASSLTSGLFTETQYF. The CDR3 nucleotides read TGTGCCAGCAGCTTGACTAGCGGGCTATTTACAGAGACCCAGTACTTC.

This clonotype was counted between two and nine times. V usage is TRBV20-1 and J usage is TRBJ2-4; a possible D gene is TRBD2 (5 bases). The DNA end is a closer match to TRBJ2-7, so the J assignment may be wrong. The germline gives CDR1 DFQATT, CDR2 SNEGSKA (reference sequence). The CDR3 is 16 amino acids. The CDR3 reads CSARGWETSAAYEQYF. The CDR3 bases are TGCAGTGCTAGAGGATGGGAGACCTCCGCCGCCTACGAGCAGTACTTC.

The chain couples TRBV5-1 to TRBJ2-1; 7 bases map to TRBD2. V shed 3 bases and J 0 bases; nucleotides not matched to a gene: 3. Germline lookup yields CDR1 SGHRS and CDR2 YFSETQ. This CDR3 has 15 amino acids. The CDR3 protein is CASSSGGSSYNEQFF. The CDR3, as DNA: TGCGCCAGCAGCTCCGGGGGGAGCTCCTACAATGAGCAGTTCTTC.

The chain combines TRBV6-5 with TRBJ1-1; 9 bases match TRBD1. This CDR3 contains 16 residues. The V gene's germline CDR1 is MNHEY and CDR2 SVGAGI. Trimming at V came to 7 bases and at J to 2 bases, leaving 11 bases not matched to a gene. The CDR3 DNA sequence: TGTGCCAGCACCCTACTCCGGACAGGGGCAAACACTGAAGCTTTCTTT. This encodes CASTLLRTGANTEAFF.

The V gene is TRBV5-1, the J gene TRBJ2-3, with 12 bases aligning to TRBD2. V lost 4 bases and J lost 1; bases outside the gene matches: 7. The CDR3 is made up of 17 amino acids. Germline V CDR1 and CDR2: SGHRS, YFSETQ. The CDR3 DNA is TGCGCCAGCAGCAAGGGCCGGACTAGCGGGGGCACAGATACGCAGTATTTT. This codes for CASSKGRTSGGTDTQYF.

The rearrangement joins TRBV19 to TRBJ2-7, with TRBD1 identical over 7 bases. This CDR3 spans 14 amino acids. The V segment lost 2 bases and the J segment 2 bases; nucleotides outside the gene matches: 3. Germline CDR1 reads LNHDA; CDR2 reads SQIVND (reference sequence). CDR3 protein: CASSITGQPYEQYF. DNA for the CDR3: TGTGCCAGTAGTATAACGGGACAGCCCTACGAGCAGTACTTC.

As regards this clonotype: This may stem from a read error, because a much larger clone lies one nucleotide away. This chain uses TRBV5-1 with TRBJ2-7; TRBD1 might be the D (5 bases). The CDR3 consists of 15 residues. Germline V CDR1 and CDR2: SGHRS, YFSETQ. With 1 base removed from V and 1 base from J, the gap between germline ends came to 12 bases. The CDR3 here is CASSLPDTSSYEQYF. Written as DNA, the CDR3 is TGCGCCAGCAGCTTGCCGGACACCAGTTCCTACGAGCAGTACTTC. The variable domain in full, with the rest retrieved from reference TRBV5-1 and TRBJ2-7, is KAGVTQTPRYLIKTRGQQVTLSCSPISGHRSVSWYQQTPGQGLQFLFEYFSETQRNKGNFPGRFSGRQFSNSRSEMNVSTLELGDSALYLCASSLPDTSSYEQYFGPGTRLTVT.

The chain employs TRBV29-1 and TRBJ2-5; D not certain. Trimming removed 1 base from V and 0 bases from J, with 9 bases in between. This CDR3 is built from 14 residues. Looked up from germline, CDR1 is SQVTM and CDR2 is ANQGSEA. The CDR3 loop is CSVEARVDQETQYF. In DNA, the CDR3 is TGCAGCGTTGAAGCACGGGTCGACCAAGAGACCCAGTACTTC. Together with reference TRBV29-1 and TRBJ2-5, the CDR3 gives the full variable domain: SAVISQKPSRDICQRGTSLTIQCQVDSQVTMMFWYRQQPGQSLTLIATANQGSEATYESGFVIDKFPISRPNLTFSTLTVSNMSPEDSSIYLCSVEARVDQETQYFGPGTRLLVL.

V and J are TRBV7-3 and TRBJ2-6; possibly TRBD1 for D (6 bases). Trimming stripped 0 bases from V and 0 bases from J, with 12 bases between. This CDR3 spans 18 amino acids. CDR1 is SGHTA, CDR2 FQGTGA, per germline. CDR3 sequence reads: CASSLTTPTGSGANVLTF. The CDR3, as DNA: TGTGCCAGCAGCTTAACGACCCCGACAGGCTCTGGGGCCAACGTCCTGACTTTC.

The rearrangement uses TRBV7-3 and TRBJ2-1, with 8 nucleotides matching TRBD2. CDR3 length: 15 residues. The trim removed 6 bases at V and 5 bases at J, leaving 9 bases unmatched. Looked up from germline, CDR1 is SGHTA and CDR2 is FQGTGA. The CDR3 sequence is CASSRHGGADNEQFF. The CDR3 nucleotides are TGTGCCAGCAGTCGTCACGGGGGGGCCGACAATGAGCAGTTCTTC.